Listed here are 7 T cell receptor beta chains from one sample, sequenced in a study of T-cell reconstitution after alpha-beta-depleted transplantation in children. Molecular barcoding with unique molecular identifiers was used for the TCRbeta library. TCRdb re-called the PCR reads with MiXCR, one entry per CDR3 protein. Found here are roughly 570,000 distinct CDR3 sequences, 25% to 30% of them singletons; the top ten hold approximately 39%. The starting material was PBMCs, obtained before TCRalphabeta/CD19-depleted stem cell transplant. The receptors come from a boy less than two years old with Wiskott-Aldrich syndrome, due to receive a stem cell transplant.

This clonotype was recorded a few times. The V and J genes are TRBV7-2 and TRBJ1-2; D is unclear. Between the trimmed V and J ends, which lost 5 bases and 2 bases, there was a span of 15 bases. This CDR3 is built from 15 residues. CDR1 and CDR2 from the germline V gene are SGHTA and FQGNSA. DNA of the CDR3: TGTGCCAGCAGCCCCCCGGGAAATTGGAACTATGGCTACACCTTC. Protein sequence: CASSPPGNWNYGYTF.

This chain links TRBV3-1 with TRBJ1-1; the D is unclear. V lost 3 bases and J 1 base, leaving 3 bases between the germline ends. Germline-derived CDR1 and CDR2 are LGHDT and YNNKEL (reference sequence). The CDR3 is 12 residues long. This CDR3 is CASSQENTEAFF. CDR3 nucleotides: TGTGCCAGCAGCCAGGAGAACACTGAAGCTTTCTTT. The full variable domain, its missing parts supplied by reference TRBV3-1 and TRBJ1-1, is DTAVSQTPKYLVTQMGNDKSIKCEQNLGHDTMYWYKQDSKKFLKIMFSYNNKELIINETVPNRFSPKSPDKAHLNLHINSLELGDSAVYFCASSQENTEAFFGQGTRLTVV.

This chain connects TRBV29-1 to TRBJ2-1; TRBD2 matches at 11 bases. CDR3 size: 15 residues. Looked up from germline, CDR1 is SQVTM and CDR2 is ANQGSEA. Trimming cost V 5 bases and J 6 bases; bases outside gene matches: 9. The CDR3 spells CSVFPGTSGLNEQFF. CDR3 sequence (DNA): TGCAGCGTTTTTCCCGGGACTAGCGGACTCAATGAGCAGTTCTTC.

This chain connects TRBV20-1 to TRBJ2-7; no firm D call. V was clipped by 0 bases and J by 3 bases, with 15 bases between them. CDR3 length: 15 amino acids. In germline, CDR1 is DFQATT, CDR2 SNEGSKA (reference sequence). The CDR3 is CSARDLRGWYYEQYF. The CDR3, as DNA: TGCAGTGCTAGAGATCTACGCGGATGGTACTACGAGCAGTACTTC.

This clonotype was detected ten times or more. The CDR3 reads CASSPPSSYNEQFF. CDR3 sequence (DNA): TGCGCCAGCAGCCCTCCCAGCTCCTACAATGAGCAGTTCTTC. V gene TRBV5-1 combines with J gene TRBJ2-1; no reliable D call. Germline V gene sequence: CDR1 SGHRS, CDR2 YFSETQ. V lost 4 bases, J lost 0 bases, and 8 bases lay in between. This CDR3 contains 14 residues. The variable domain in full, with the rest retrieved from reference TRBV5-1 and TRBJ2-1, is KAGVTQTPRYLIKTRGQQVTLSCSPISGHRSVSWYQQTPGQGLQFLFEYFSETQRNKGNFPGRFSGRQFSNSRSEMNVSTLELGDSALYLCASSPPSSYNEQFFGPGTRLTVL.

The J gene is TRBJ2-7, the V gene TRBV20-1; D may correspond to TRBD1 or TRBD2 (5 bases each). V was shortened by 4 bases and J by 1 base, with 14 bases between the two germline ends. Germline lookup yields CDR1 DFQATT and CDR2 SNEGSKA (reference sequence). The CDR3 totals 14 residues. CDR3 amino acids: CSATPGPRSYEQYF. CDR3 in DNA: TGCAGTGCTACTCCGGGACCGCGATCCTACGAGCAGTACTTC.

The chain recombines TRBV20-1 with TRBJ2-1; 7 bases match TRBD2. Germline trimming cut 3 bases from V and 9 bases from J; bases unmatched to any gene: 11. CDR3 length: 14 amino acids. The germline V gene encodes CDR1 DFQATT and CDR2 SNEGSKA (reference sequence). The CDR3 sequence: CSARPGGGLLEQFF. CDR3 nucleotides: TGCAGTGCTAGGCCCGGGGGAGGGCTCCTTGAGCAGTTCTTC.